A selection of T cell receptor beta chains follows, all from one sample in a study of T-cell reconstitution after alpha-beta-depleted transplantation in children. TCRdb re-called the PCR reads through MiXCR, storing one row per CDR3 protein. The table includes 450,000 to 600,000 distinct CDR3 sequences, over 25% detected once. The source material was PBMCs from the stem cell graft donor, sampled from the stem cell graft. The source of these receptors is a human donor who donated a stem cell graft to a child with aplastic anemia. The conserved cysteine and the conserved F or W are not part of the CDR3 here. The order of the fields is J gene, CDR3 length, V gene, CDR3 protein.

>TRBJ2-1|10|TRBV29-1
SVERAGKSQF
>TRBJ2-1|14|TRBV4-3
ASSQDSSGGYNEQF
>TRBJ1-4|11|TRBV6-1
ASSPATNEKLF
>TRBJ1-4|13|TRBV9
ASSVTGYGEEKLF
>TRBJ1-3|13|TRBV7-6
ASSFDRGSGNTIY
>TRBJ2-1|13|TRBV29-1
SVEEFGNFYNEQF
>TRBJ1-1|10|TRBV28
ASSLGTISAF
>TRBJ2-2|13|TRBV5-1
ATREGTGGTGELF
>TRBJ2-7|9|TRBV30
ASLRGYEQY
>TRBJ2-3|9|TRBV6-5
ASISGTSVY
>TRBJ1-1|10|TRBV12-3/TRBV12-4
ASSPGAFEAF
>TRBJ2-5|11|TRBV7-2
ASSSRQEETQY
>TRBJ2-1|14|TRBV27
ASSPYRGLGTDEQF
>TRBJ2-2|11|TRBV27
ASSSLGAGELF
>TRBJ2-5|13|TRBV4-3
ASSQVGTGQETQY
>TRBJ1-2|12|TRBV6-2/TRBV6-3
ASSQTRQRGGYT
>TRBJ1-5|12|TRBV29-1
SVQTGLTNQPQH
>TRBJ1-1|11|TRBV29-1
SVEVVLGAGAF
>TRBJ2-2|12|TRBV29-1
SGGGVGGTGELF
>TRBJ2-3|14|TRBV27
ASSLQTSSSTDTQY
>TRBJ2-1|14|TRBV6-1
ASTKLPHEGYNEQF
>TRBJ1-1|11|TRBV10-1
ASSVPFHTEAF
>TRBJ2-6|14|TRBV15
ATSVIRLSGANVLT
>TRBJ2-1|15|TRBV5-1
ASSLEGRPSSYNEQF
>TRBJ1-1|12|TRBV12-3/TRBV12-4
ASSSTGAATEAF
>TRBJ2-1|13|TRBV5-1
ASSYSSDSYNEQF
>TRBJ1-1|12|TRBV20-1
SASRGRMNTEAF
>TRBJ1-1|11|TRBV29-1
SVLRVLNTEAF
>TRBJ2-7|11|TRBV9
ASSSEEWDEQY
>TRBJ2-5|14|TRBV27
ASSYLAGGPGETQY
>TRBJ2-7|12|TRBV27
ASSLSRAPYEQY
>TRBJ2-1|13|TRBV6-4
ASSDSGRALNEQF